The next 6 T cell receptor beta chains were all read from a single sample in a study of Graves' ophthalmopathy and Graves' hyperthyroidism. RNA served as the template for amplifying TCR beta CDR3 regions. Scientists carried out first-round RT-PCR using HTBI primers and then a second-round multiplex PCR. TCRdb re-called the multiplex PCR reads with MiXCR, one entry per CDR3 protein. The repertoire holds 200,000 to 300,000 distinct CDR3 sequences, around 42% seen once, with over 40% in the top ten. The sequenced sample was peripheral blood. The receptors were gathered from an adult man with Graves' ophthalmopathy.

A few counts support this clonotype. This chain uses TRBV29-1 with TRBJ1-1; 11 bases fit TRBD1. J lost 1 base, V lost 8 bases, and 6 bases had no gene match. Germline V gene lookup returns CDR1 SQVTM and CDR2 ANQGSEA. CDR3 length: 14 residues. The CDR3 region has the DNA TGCAGCTTCGGACAGGGGGCCTCGAACACTGAAGCTTTCTTT. This sequence encodes CSFGQGASNTEAFF.

This rearrangement joins TRBV2 to TRBJ1-2; 10 positions match TRBD1. Germline V gene lookup returns CDR1 SNHLY and CDR2 FYNNEI. Trimming at V came to 4 bases and at J to 8 bases, leaving 10 bases not matched to a gene. The CDR3 has 15 amino acids. The CDR3 DNA reads as TGTGCCAGCAGTGGGGGGACAGGGGTCCCCGGGGGCTACACCTTC. This codes for CASSGGTGVPGGYTF.

V is TRBV7-2 and J is TRBJ2-5; 9 positions match TRBD2. Unmatched junction bases numbered 7, after V lost 1 base and J lost 1 base. Per the germline V gene, CDR1 is SGHTA and CDR2 is FQGNSA. This CDR3 region has 17 residues. CDR3 bases: TGTGCCAGCAGCTTAGGGTCGACTAGCGGTTCCCAAGAGACCCAGTACTTC. Protein product: CASSLGSTSGSQETQYF.

Only a few counts were recorded for this clonotype. The chain has TRBV4-1 and TRBJ1-1; TRBD1 matches 7 bases. CDR3 length: 13 amino acids. The germline CDR1 and CDR2 sequences are MGHRA and YSYEKL. Trimming removed 6 bases from V and 6 bases from J; junction bases left unmatched: 7. The CDR3 is CASSPFGTAEAFF. The CDR3 coding sequence is TGCGCCAGCAGTCCGTTTGGGACAGCTGAAGCTTTCTTT.

This clonotype was seen many times. This chain connects TRBV24-1 to TRBJ2-7; D call uncertain. CDR1 KGHDR and CDR2 SFDVKD come from the germline V gene. The CDR3 has 12 amino acids. V lost 3 bases and J 3 bases, leaving 5 bases between the germline ends. CDR3 residues: CATSDNSYEQYF. The CDR3 DNA reads TGTGCCACCAGTGATAACAGCTACGAGCAGTACTTC.

This chain joins TRBV25-1 and TRBJ1-1, with D uncertain. The CDR3 consists of 13 residues. V lost 8 bases, J lost 0 bases, and 10 bases lay in between. Per germline, CDR1 MGHDK and CDR2 SYGVNS. The CDR3 region is CASSPPMNTEAFF. The CDR3 region has the DNA TGTGCCAGCTCACCTCCAATGAACACTGAAGCTTTCTTT.